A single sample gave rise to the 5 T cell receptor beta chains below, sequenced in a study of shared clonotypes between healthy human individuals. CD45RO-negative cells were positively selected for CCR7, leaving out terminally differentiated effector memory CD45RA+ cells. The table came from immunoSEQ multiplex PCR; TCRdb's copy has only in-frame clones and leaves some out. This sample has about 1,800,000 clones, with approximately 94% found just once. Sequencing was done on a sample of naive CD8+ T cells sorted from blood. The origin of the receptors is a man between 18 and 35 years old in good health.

The CDR3 loop reads CASSLGTAILGGYTF. CDR3 bases: TGTGCCAGCAGCCTCGGGACCGCGATATTGGGTGGCTACACCTTC. The rearrangement joins TRBV14 to TRBJ1-2; a weak D match, TRBD1 (5 bases). This CDR3 comprises 15 residues. Looked up from germline, CDR1 is SGHDN and CDR2 is FVKESK. Trimming stripped 4 bases from V and 7 bases from J, with 19 bases between.

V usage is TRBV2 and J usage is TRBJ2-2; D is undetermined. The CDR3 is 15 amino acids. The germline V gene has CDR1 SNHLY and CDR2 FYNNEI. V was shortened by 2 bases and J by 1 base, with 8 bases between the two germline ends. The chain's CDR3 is CASSEIDWNTGELFF. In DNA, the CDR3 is TGTGCCAGCAGTGAAATTGACTGGAACACCGGGGAGCTGTTTTTT.

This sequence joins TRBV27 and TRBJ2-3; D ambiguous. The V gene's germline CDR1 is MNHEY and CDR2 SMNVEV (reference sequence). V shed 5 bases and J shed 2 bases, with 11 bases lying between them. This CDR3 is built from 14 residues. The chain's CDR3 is CASSPLAPTDTQYF. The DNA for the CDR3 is TGTGCCAGCAGTCCCCTCGCCCCCACAGATACGCAGTATTTT.

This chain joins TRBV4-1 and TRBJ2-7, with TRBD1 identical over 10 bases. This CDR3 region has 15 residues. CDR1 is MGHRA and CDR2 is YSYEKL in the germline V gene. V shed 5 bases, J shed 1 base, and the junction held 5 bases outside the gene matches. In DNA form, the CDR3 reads TGCGCCAGCAGCTACCCGGGACAGGGGTCCTACGAGCAGTACTTC. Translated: CASSYPGQGSYEQYF.

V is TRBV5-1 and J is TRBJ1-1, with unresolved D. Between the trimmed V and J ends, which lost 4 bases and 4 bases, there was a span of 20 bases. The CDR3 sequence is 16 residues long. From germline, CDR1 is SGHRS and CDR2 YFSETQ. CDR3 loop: CASSPSVDPWSTEAFF. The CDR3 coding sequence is TGCGCCAGCAGCCCTTCCGTTGACCCATGGTCCACTGAAGCTTTCTTT.